The 7 T cell receptor beta chains in this list originate from one sample, sequenced in a study of blood T cells in healthy people across ages. Through a sample-barcoded 5' primer and a J-beta primer mix, a second PCR was run for roughly 6 to 11 cycles. TCRdb independently ran MiXCR on the 5' RACE reads; one entry per CDR3 protein. This table holds approximately 700,000 distinct CDR3 sequences, roughly 32% found once. Sequenced material: blood. These receptors were obtained from a woman older than 75 in good health.

In its sample, this clonotype was seen many times. The chain carries TRBV20-1 and TRBJ2-7; D not resolved. Germline lookup yields CDR1 DFQATT and CDR2 SNEGSKA (reference sequence). The V end was cut by 3 bases, the J end by 6 bases, with 12 bases between. CDR3 length: 12 residues. The CDR3 DNA follows: TGCAGTGCTAGGGACCGCAGGCTCGAGCAGTACTTC. This encodes CSARDRRLEQYF.

This clonotype appeared many times. V and J are TRBV4-3 and TRBJ1-2, with D hard to call. The CDR3 extends over 15 amino acids. V was shortened by 3 bases and J by 4 bases, with 15 bases between the two germline ends. CDR1 and CDR2 (germline): LGHNA, YSLEER. CDR3 nucleotide sequence: TGCGCCAGCAGCCAGGAAACGGACGGATTCTATGGCTACACCTTC. Translated, it gives CASSQETDGFYGYTF.

The table lists this clonotype with many counts. The rearrangement links TRBV10-3 to TRBJ2-2; no reliable D call. CDR1 ENHRY and CDR2 SYGVKD come from the germline V gene. The V gene lost 8 bases and the J gene lost 4 bases, with 11 bases spanning the gap. CDR3 length: 13 amino acids. The chain's CDR3 is CAIQSTSTGELFF. The CDR3 nucleotides read TGTGCCATCCAGTCGACCAGCACCGGGGAGCTGTTTTTT.

V gene TRBV28 combines with J gene TRBJ2-3; a weak D match, TRBD2 (5 bases). The CDR3 totals 13 residues. Trimming left V 8 bases short and J 3 bases short, with 12 bases between. Germline CDR1 MDHEN, CDR2 SYDVKM. CDR3 residues: CASREGVTDTQYF. The CDR3 nucleotides read TGTGCCAGCCGAGAGGGTGTTACAGATACGCAGTATTTT.

A word on this clonotype: A read error is possible here, since a much larger clone lies one base away. The rearrangement links TRBV20-1 to TRBJ2-5; no clear D. V was trimmed by 8 bases and J by 7 bases, leaving 14 bases between them. Germline V lookup: CDR1 DFQATT, CDR2 SNEGSKA (reference sequence). The CDR3 totals 11 residues. The CDR3 DNA reads as TGCAGTCTATGGCAGAGTGGGACCCAGTACTTC. Protein: CSLWQSGTQYF.

J is TRBJ2-3 and V is TRBV5-1, with TRBD1 identical over 9 bases. Germline V gene sequence: CDR1 SGHRS, CDR2 YFSETQ. The CDR3 runs 14 residues. V lost 3 bases to trimming and J lost 3 bases; unmatched junction nucleotides: 2. The DNA of the CDR3 is TGCGCCAGCAGCTGGGACAGGGTAACAGATACGCAGTATTTT. As protein: CASSWDRVTDTQYF.

Many counts were recorded for this clonotype. V gene TRBV3-1 combines with J gene TRBJ2-7; D gene unclear. In germline, CDR1 is LGHDT, CDR2 YNNKEL (reference sequence). The CDR3 totals 13 residues. Trimming shortened V by 2 bases and J by 6 bases, and 11 bases separated the two germline ends. This CDR3 is CASSQRGSGEQYF. DNA for the CDR3: TGTGCCAGCAGCCAAAGAGGATCGGGCGAGCAGTACTTC.